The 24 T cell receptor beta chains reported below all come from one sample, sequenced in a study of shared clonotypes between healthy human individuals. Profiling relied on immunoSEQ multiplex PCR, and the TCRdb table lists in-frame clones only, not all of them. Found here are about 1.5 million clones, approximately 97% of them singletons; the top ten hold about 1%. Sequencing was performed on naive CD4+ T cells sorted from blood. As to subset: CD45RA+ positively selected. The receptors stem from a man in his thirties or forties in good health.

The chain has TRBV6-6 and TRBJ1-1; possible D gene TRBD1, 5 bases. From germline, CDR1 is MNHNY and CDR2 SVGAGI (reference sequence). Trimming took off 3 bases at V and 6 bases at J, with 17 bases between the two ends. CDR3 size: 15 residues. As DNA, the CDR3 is TGTGCCAGCAGTTATTGGGCAGGGAGGCTATCTGAAGCTTTCTTT. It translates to CASSYWAGRLSEAFF.

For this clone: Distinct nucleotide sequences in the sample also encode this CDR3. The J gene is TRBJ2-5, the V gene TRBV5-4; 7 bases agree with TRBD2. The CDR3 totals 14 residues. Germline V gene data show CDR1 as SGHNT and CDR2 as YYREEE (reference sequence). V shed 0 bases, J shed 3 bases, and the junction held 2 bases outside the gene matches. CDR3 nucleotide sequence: TGTGCCAGCAGCTTGGGGACTAGTGAAGAGACCCAGTACTTC. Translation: CASSLGTSEETQYF.

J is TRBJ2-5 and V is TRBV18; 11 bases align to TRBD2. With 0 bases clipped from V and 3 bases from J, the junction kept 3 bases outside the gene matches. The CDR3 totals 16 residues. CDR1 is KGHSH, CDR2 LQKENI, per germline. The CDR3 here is CASSPPRGLAEETQYF. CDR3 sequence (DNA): TGTGCCAGCTCACCACCGAGGGGACTAGCGGAAGAGACCCAGTACTTC.

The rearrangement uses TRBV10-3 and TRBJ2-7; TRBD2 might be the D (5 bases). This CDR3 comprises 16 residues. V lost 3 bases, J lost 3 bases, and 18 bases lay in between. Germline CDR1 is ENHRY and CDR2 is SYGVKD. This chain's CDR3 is CAISDSRTGSYYEQYF. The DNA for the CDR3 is TGTGCCATCAGTGATTCTCGGACTGGGTCTTACTACGAGCAGTACTTC.

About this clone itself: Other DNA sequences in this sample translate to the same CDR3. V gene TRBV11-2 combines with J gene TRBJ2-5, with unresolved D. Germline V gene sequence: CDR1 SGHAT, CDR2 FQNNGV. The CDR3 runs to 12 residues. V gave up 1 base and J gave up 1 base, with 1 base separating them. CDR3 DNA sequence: TGTGCCAGCAGCTTAGGCCAAGAGACCCAGTACTTC. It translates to CASSLGQETQYF.

CDR3 coding DNA: TGTGCCAGCAGTGCCCAACTAGCGGGAGAAGGTGAGCAGTTCTTC. Its translation is CASSAQLAGEGEQFF. This rearrangement joins TRBV2 to TRBJ2-1; the match to TRBD2 covers 11 bases. The V gene's germline CDR1 is SNHLY and CDR2 FYNNEI. J was trimmed by 9 bases and V by 4 bases; bases with no gene match: 8. CDR3 length: 15 amino acids. Full variable domain (missing parts from reference TRBV2 and TRBJ2-1): EPEVTQTPSHQVTQMGQEVILRCVPISNHLYFYWYRQILGQKVEFLVSFYNNEISEKSEIFDDQFSVERPDGSNFTLKIRSTKLEDSAMYFCASSAQLAGEGEQFFGPGTRLTVL.

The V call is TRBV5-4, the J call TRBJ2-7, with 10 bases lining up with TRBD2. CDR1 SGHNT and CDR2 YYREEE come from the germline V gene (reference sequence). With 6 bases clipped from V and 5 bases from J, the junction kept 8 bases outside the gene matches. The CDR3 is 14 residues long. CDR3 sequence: CASKKRGGGDEQYF. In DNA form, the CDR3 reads TGTGCCAGCAAAAAGCGGGGGGGAGGGGACGAGCAGTACTTC.

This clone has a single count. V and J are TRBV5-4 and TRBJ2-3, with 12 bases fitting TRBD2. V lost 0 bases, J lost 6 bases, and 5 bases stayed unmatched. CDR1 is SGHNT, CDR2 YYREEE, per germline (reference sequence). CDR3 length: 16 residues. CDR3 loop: CASSLANGLAGDTQYF. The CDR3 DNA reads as TGTGCCAGCAGCTTGGCTAACGGACTAGCGGGGGATACGCAGTATTTT.

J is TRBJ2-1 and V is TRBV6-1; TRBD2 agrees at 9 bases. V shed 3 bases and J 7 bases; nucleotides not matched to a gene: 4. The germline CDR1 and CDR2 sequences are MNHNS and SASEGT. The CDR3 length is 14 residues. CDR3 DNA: TGTGCCAGCAGTGAGTTAGCGGGAGCGAATGAGCAGTTCTTC. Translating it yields CASSELAGANEQFF.

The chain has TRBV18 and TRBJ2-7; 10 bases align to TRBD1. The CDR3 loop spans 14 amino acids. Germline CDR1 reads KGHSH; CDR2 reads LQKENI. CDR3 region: CASSEGQGPAQPRV. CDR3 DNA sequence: TGTGCCAGCTCAGAGGGACAGGGGCCCGCACAGCCCCGGGTC.

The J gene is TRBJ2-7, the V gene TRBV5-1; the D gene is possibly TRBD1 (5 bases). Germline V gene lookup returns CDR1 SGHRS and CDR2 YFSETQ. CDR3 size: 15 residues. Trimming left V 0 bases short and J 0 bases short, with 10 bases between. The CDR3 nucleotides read TGCGCCAGCAGCTTGGACCCCACAGGCTCCTACGAGCAGTACTTC. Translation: CASSLDPTGSYEQYF.

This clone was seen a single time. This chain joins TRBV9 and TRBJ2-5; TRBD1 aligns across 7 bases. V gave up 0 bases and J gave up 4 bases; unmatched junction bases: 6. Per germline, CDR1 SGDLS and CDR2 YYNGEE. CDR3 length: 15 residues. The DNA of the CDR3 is TGTGCCAGCAGCGTAGAACAGGGGATTTCAGAGACCCAGTACTTC. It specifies CASSVEQGISETQYF.

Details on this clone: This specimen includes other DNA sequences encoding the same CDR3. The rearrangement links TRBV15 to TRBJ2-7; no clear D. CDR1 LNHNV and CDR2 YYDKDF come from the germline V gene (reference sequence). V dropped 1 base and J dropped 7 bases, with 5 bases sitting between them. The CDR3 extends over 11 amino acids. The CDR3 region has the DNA TGTGCCACCAGCAGAGGTCCAGAGCAGTACTTC. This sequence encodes CATSRGPEQYF.

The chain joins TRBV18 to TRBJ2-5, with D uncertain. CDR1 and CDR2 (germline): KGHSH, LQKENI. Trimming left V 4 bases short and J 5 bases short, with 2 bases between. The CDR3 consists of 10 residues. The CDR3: CASSRETQYF. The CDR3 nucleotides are TGTGCCAGCTCACGGGAGACCCAGTACTTC. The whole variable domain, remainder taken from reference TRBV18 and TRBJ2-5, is NAGVMQNPRHLVRRRGQEARLRCSPMKGHSHVYWYRQLPEEGLKFMVYLQKENIIDESGMPKERFSAEFPKEGPSILRIQQVVRGDSAAYFCASSRETQYFGPGTRLLVL.

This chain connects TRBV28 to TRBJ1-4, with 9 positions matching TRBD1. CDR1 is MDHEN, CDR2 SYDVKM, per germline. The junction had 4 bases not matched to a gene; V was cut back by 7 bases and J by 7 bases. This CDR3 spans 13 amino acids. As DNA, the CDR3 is TGTGCCAGCAACCGGGACAGGGCTGAAAAACTGTTTTTT. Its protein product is CASNRDRAEKLFF.

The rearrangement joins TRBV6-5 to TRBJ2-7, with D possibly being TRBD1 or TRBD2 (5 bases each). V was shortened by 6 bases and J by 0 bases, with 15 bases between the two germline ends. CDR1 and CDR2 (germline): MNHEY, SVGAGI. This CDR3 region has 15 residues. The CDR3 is CASSKDGTLSYEQYF. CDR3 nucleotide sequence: TGTGCCAGCAGCAAGGACGGGACGCTCTCCTACGAGCAGTACTTC.

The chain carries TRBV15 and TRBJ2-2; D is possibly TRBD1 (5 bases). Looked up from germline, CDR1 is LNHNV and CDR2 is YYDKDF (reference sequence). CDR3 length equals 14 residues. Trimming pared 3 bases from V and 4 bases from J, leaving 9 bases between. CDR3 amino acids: CATSRDKFTGELFF. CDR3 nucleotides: TGTGCCACCAGCAGGGACAAATTCACCGGGGAGCTGTTTTTT.

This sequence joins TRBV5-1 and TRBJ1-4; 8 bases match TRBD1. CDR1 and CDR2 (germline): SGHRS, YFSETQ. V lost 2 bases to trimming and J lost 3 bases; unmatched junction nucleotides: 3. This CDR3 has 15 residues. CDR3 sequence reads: CASSFQGAANEKLFF. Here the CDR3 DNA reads TGCGCCAGCAGCTTTCAGGGGGCCGCTAATGAAAAACTGTTTTTT.

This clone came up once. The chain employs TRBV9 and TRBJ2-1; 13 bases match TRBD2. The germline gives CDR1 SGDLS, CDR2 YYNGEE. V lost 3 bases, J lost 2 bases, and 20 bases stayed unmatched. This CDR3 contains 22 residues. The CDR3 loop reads CASSERKGVGLAGEVPYNEQFF. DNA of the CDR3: TGTGCCAGCAGCGAGAGGAAAGGGGTAGGACTAGCGGGGGAGGTCCCCTACAATGAGCAGTTCTTC.

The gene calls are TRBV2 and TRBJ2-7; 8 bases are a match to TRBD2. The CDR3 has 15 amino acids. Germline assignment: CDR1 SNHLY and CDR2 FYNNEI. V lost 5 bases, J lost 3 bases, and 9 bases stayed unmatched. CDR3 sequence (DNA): TGTGCCAGCAGTAGTTCGGGACTAGGTCTCTACGAGCAGTACTTC. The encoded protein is CASSSSGLGLYEQYF. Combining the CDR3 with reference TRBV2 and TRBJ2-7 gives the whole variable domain EPEVTQTPSHQVTQMGQEVILRCVPISNHLYFYWYRQILGQKVEFLVSFYNNEISEKSEIFDDQFSVERPDGSNFTLKIRSTKLEDSAMYFCASSSSGLGLYEQYFGPGTRLTVT.

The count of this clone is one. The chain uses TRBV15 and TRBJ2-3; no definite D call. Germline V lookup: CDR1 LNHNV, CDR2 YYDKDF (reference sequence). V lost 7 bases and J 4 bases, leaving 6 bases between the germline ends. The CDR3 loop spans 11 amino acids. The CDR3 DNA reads TGTGCCACCACGTCCTCAGATACGCAGTATTTT. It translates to CATTSSDTQYF.

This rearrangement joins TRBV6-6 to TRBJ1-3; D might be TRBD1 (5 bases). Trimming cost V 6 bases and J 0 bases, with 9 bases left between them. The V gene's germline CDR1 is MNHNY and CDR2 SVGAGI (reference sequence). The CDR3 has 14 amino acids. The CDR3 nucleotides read TGTGCCAGCAGGCCCGGGGGCTCTGGAAACACCATATATTTT. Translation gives CASRPGGSGNTIYF.

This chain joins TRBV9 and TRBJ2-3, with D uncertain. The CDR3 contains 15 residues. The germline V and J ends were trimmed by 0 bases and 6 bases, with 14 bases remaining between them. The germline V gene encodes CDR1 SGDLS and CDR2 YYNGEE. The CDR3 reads CASSVAPRQVDTQYF. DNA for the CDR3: TGTGCCAGCAGCGTAGCTCCCAGGCAAGTGGATACGCAGTATTTT.

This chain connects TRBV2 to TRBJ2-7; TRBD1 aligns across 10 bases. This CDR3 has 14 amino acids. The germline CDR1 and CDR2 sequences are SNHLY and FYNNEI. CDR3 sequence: CTRSLGQGFREQYF. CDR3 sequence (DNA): TGTACAAGATCACTGGGACAGGGGTTTCGGGAGCAGTACTTC.